This paragraph reports one T cell receptor beta chain. The sample is drawn from a study of blood T cell repertoires in COVID-19. As for the study in general: Both acute and convalescent COVID-19 samples were obtained from the United States, Italy and Spain. In each case, the material was cDNA or gDNA derived from T cells, B-cell-depleted T cells, or PBMCs.

Trimming left V 3 bases short and J 0 bases short, with 10 bases between. This CDR3 contains 15 residues. CDR1 is ENHRY, CDR2 SYGVKD, per germline. Original processing methods: Reference gene primers were amplified, and this amplification served to estimate nucleated cell counts. Data came from immunoSEQ multiplex PCR; TCRdb stores just in-frame clones and leaves some out. That table supplies the V and J calls and clone size; D and trimming were determined from the DNA. In the table there are a few hundred thousand clones, roughly 90% of which are singletons. V gene TRBV10-3 combines with J gene TRBJ2-3, with D maybe TRBD1 (6 bases). Sequencing input: peripheral blood. This clonotype was obtained from a man aged 50-60 years with acute or convalescent COVID-19. CDR3: CAISDGTISTDTQYF. In DNA, the CDR3 is TGTGCCATCAGTGACGGGACAATAAGCACAGATACGCAGTATTTT.